One sample yielded the 26 T cell receptor beta chains listed below, sequenced in a study of T cell repertoires in cytomegalovirus infection. In TCRdb, the reads were re-called with MiXCR into one record per CDR3 protein. In the table there are hundreds of thousands of distinct CDR3 sequences, just under 30% of which are singletons. These receptors' antigens are unknown. The sequences come from cultured PBMCs, collected from culture after CMV antigen stimulation. All receptors derive from a human donor in good health (CMV status not recorded). Some clones in this sample may be carry-over from other donors' samples.

The V gene is TRBV2, the J gene TRBJ1-4; no firm D call. This CDR3 region has 14 residues. Between the trimmed V and J ends, which lost 0 bases and 7 bases, there was a span of 9 bases. The germline gives CDR1 SNHLY, CDR2 FYNNEI. CDR3 DNA sequence: TGTGCCAGCAGTGAAGCAGGCTCTAGTGAAAAACTGTTTTTT. This encodes CASSEAGSSEKLFF. The full variable domain, rest sourced from reference TRBV2 and TRBJ1-4, is EPEVTQTPSHQVTQMGQEVILRCVPISNHLYFYWYRQILGQKVEFLVSFYNNEISEKSEIFDDQFSVERPDGSNFTLKIRSTKLEDSAMYFCASSEAGSSEKLFFGSGTQLSVL.

This clonotype was counted only a few times. J is TRBJ2-7 and V is TRBV7-2; no firm D call. The germline gives CDR1 SGHTA, CDR2 FQGNSA. V dropped 7 bases and J dropped 6 bases, with 13 bases sitting between them. The CDR3 is made up of 12 amino acids. CDR3 DNA: TGTGCCAGCAAGAGCGACTCTTTCGAGCAGTACTTC. Its translation is CASKSDSFEQYF.

The genes are TRBV6-1 and TRBJ2-3, with 9 bases fitting TRBD1. Germline assignment: CDR1 MNHNS and CDR2 SASEGT. The J segment lost 3 bases and the V segment lost 6 bases, leaving 4 bases of the junction unmatched. The CDR3 covers 14 residues. CDR3 nucleotide sequence: TGTGCCAGCAGAAGTGGACAGGGGACAGATACGCAGTATTTT. This encodes CASRSGQGTDTQYF.

There are a few counts of this clonotype. V and J are TRBV28 and TRBJ1-5; D not resolved. This CDR3 has 13 residues. Germline loops: CDR1 MDHEN, CDR2 SYDVKM. V gave up 3 bases and J gave up 5 bases, with 8 bases separating them. The CDR3 DNA reads as TGTGCCAGCAGTTTTCCAGGTTATCAGCCCCAGCATTTT. Translating it yields CASSFPGYQPQHF.

This clonotype was seen a single time. The J gene is TRBJ1-1, the V gene TRBV4-1; D might be TRBD1 (6 bases). V was pared by 0 bases and J by 2 bases, with 13 bases between. Germline V lookup: CDR1 MGHRA, CDR2 YSYEKL. The CDR3 contains 16 residues. Here the CDR3 reads CASSQESKGGNTEAFF. In DNA form, the CDR3 reads TGCGCCAGCAGCCAAGAGTCGAAAGGGGGTAACACTGAAGCTTTCTTT.

This clonotype was observed a handful of times. The V gene is TRBV12-3 or TRBV12-4, the J gene TRBJ2-7; 10 bases align to TRBD1. Trimming took 5 bases from V and 3 from J; bases not matched to a gene: 10. The CDR3 length is 16 residues. CDR3 bases: TGTGCCAGCAGTATCCCCCGGGGGACAGGGGTCTACGAGCAGTACTTC. It yields the protein CASSIPRGTGVYEQYF.

The chain joins TRBV14 to TRBJ1-4; TRBD1 might be the D (6 bases). The germline V and J ends were trimmed by 2 bases and 4 bases, with 11 bases remaining between them. The CDR3 runs to 15 residues. CDR1 and CDR2 (germline): SGHDN, FVKESK. This chain's CDR3 is CASSQLGADNEKLFF. CDR3 nucleotide sequence: TGTGCCAGCAGCCAACTGGGGGCTGATAATGAAAAACTGTTTTTT.

This clonotype was detected ten times or more. The CDR3 here is CASSFITTGNTEAFF. Here the CDR3 DNA reads TGTGCCAGCAGCTTCATAACGACAGGGAACACTGAAGCTTTCTTT. This chain connects TRBV7-2 to TRBJ1-1, with D perhaps TRBD1 (6 bases). Germline V gives CDR1 SGHTA, CDR2 FQGNSA. CDR3 size: 15 residues. With 3 bases removed from V and 1 base from J, the gap between germline ends came to 12 bases. Full variable domain (outside the CDR3, taken from reference TRBV7-2 and TRBJ1-1): GAGVSQSPSNKVTEKGKDVELRCDPISGHTALYWYRQSLGQGLEFLIYFQGNSAPDKSGLPSDRFSAERTGGSVSTLTIQRTQQEDSAVYLCASSFITTGNTEAFFGQGTRLTVV.

This clonotype was seen ten or more times. The chain is built from TRBV20-1 and TRBJ1-6; TRBD1 might be the D (5 bases). Trimming left V 0 bases short and J 5 bases short, with 17 bases between. The CDR3 extends over 17 amino acids. The germline CDR1 and CDR2 sequences are DFQATT and SNEGSKA (reference sequence). The CDR3: CSARDRDRLQDNSPLHF. In DNA, the CDR3 is TGCAGTGCTAGAGATCGGGACCGGCTACAGGATAATTCACCCCTCCACTTT.

This clonotype was found a few times. The rearrangement links TRBV4-2 to TRBJ1-2; D is unclear. Trimming shortened V by 3 bases and J by 0 bases, and 11 bases separated the two germline ends. CDR3 length: 15 amino acids. Germline V gene sequence: CDR1 LGHNA, CDR2 YNFKEQ. CDR3 DNA: TGTGCCAGCAGCCAGGGCCGAGGGACTAACTATGGCTACACCTTC. Translation: CASSQGRGTNYGYTF.

This clonotype has just a few counts. The chain uses TRBV12-3 or TRBV12-4 and TRBJ1-3; D not certain. V was pared by 5 bases and J by 2 bases, with 4 bases between. The CDR3 runs to 12 residues. The CDR3 sequence is CASSGPGNTIYF. The DNA for the CDR3 is TGTGCCAGCAGTGGACCTGGAAACACCATATATTTT.

The chain carries TRBV7-9 and TRBJ1-6; TRBD1 might be the D (6 bases). CDR1 and CDR2 (germline): SEHNR, FQNEAQ (reference sequence). The CDR3 has 13 residues. V dropped 5 bases and J dropped 9 bases, with 11 bases sitting between them. CDR3 coding DNA: TGTGCCAGCAGCACGACAGGACCTTCACCCCTCCACTTT. It encodes CASSTTGPSPLHF.

The chain recombines TRBV7-8 with TRBJ1-5, with 7 bases matching TRBD1. The V segment lost 0 bases and the J segment 7 bases; nucleotides outside the gene matches: 6. Germline V CDR1 and CDR2: SGHVS, FQNEAQ. CDR3 size: 15 residues. The CDR3 sequence is CASSLAKGARQPQHF. As DNA, the CDR3 is TGTGCCAGCAGCTTAGCGAAGGGGGCGAGGCAGCCCCAGCATTTT.

This clonotype has ten or more counts. The gene calls are TRBV28 and TRBJ2-3; no clear D. CDR3 length: 13 amino acids. Germline CDR1 reads MDHEN; CDR2 reads SYDVKM. V was cut by 1 base and J by 0 bases, with 2 bases left in between. DNA of the CDR3: TGTGCCAGCAGTTTATTCAGCACAGATACGCAGTATTTT. Protein: CASSLFSTDTQYF.

This sequence joins TRBV28 and TRBJ2-7, with 10 positions matching TRBD1. From germline, CDR1 is MDHEN and CDR2 SYDVKM. The CDR3 covers 15 residues. V lost 5 bases and J lost 4; bases outside the gene matches: 8. CDR3 sequence reads: CASSHKPGQGYEQYF. CDR3 DNA sequence: TGTGCCAGCAGTCACAAACCGGGACAGGGGTACGAGCAGTACTTC.

This clonotype was counted ten times or more. V is TRBV7-3 and J is TRBJ2-7, with D perhaps being TRBD1 or TRBD2 (5 bases each). The V end was cut by 3 bases, the J end by 9 bases, with 15 bases between. The germline V gene has CDR1 SGHTA and CDR2 FQGTGA. CDR3 length: 13 residues. The CDR3 DNA follows: TGTGCCAGCAGCTTCGATGGGACGGATGTGCAGTACTTC. This gives the protein CASSFDGTDVQYF. Looking up the rest from reference TRBV7-3 and TRBJ2-7 gives the full variable domain: GAGVSQTPSNKVTEKGKYVELRCDPISGHTALYWYRQSLGQGPEFLIYFQGTGAADDSGLPNDRFFAVRPEGSVSTLKIQRTERGDSAVYLCASSFDGTDVQYFGPGTRLTVT.

This clonotype came up many times. The chain uses TRBV12-3 or TRBV12-4 and TRBJ1-2; D might be TRBD1 (5 bases). The CDR3 covers 12 residues. Trimming shortened V by 5 bases and J by 4 bases, and 8 bases separated the two germline ends. The CDR3 loop reads CASSLGPYGYTF. The CDR3 DNA is TGTGCCAGCAGTCTGGGGCCCTATGGCTACACCTTC.

This clonotype has a handful of counts. The chain uses TRBV11-2 and TRBJ1-5; D unclear. Germline assignment: CDR1 SGHAT and CDR2 FQNNGV. The CDR3 extends over 17 amino acids. The V gene lost 0 bases and the J gene lost 0 bases, with 12 bases spanning the gap. CDR3 nucleotides: TGTGCCAGCAGCTTAGATTACCGCTTGTATAGCAATCAGCCCCAGCATTTT. Its protein product is CASSLDYRLYSNQPQHF.

This clonotype showed up just a few times. CDR3 in DNA: TGTGCCAGCAGCCCTGGACTAGCAGCAGATACGCAGTATTTT. It specifies CASSPGLAADTQYF. This sequence joins TRBV7-2 and TRBJ2-3, with 8 positions matching TRBD2. Germline V lookup: CDR1 SGHTA, CDR2 FQGNSA. V lost 5 bases, J lost 4 bases, and 5 bases stayed unmatched. The CDR3 totals 14 residues.

In DNA, the CDR3 is TGTGCCAGCAGCTTAAGGGGACAGCTCTCCCGAGGCTACACCTTC. It codes for CASSLRGQLSRGYTF. This chain joins TRBV13 and TRBJ1-2, with 7 bases lining up with TRBD1. Germline values: CDR1 PRHDT, CDR2 FYEKMQ (reference sequence). V dropped 2 bases and J dropped 8; count of bases not matched to a gene: 11. The length of the CDR3 is 15 residues. The variable domain in full, completed from reference TRBV13 and TRBJ1-2, reads AAGVIQSPRHLIKEKRETATLKCYPIPRHDTVYWYQQGPGQDPQFLISFYEKMQSDKGSIPDRFSAQQFSDYHSELNMSSLELGDSALYFCASSLRGQLSRGYTFGSGTRLTVV.

The rearrangement joins TRBV12-3 or TRBV12-4 to TRBJ2-5; TRBD2 matches at 8 bases. Germline trimming cut 7 bases from V and 4 bases from J; bases unmatched to any gene: 8. The CDR3 loop spans 14 amino acids. This CDR3 is CASTGGAGRETQYF. CDR3 in DNA: TGTGCCAGCACGGGGGGGGCAGGTCGAGAGACCCAGTACTTC.

This clonotype was recorded a few times. The chain uses TRBV20-1 and TRBJ2-4, with TRBD2 as a possible D gene (5 bases). V lost 1 base, J lost 3 bases, and 10 bases lay in between. Germline V gene data show CDR1 as DFQATT and CDR2 as SNEGSKA (reference sequence). The CDR3 totals 14 residues. The CDR3 DNA follows: TGCAGTGCTAGAGTTCGGACTGGCAAAAACATTCAGTACTTC. Translated: CSARVRTGKNIQYF.

The table lists this clonotype with a few counts. The chain's CDR3 is CASSLTSGNGELFF. CDR3 coding DNA: TGTGCCAGCAGTCTAACTAGCGGGAACGGGGAGCTGTTTTTT. This chain links TRBV4-2 with TRBJ2-2; 10 nucleotides line up with TRBD2. This CDR3 contains 14 residues. Trimming removed 6 bases from V and 7 bases from J; junction bases left unmatched: 5. Germline loops: CDR1 LGHNA, CDR2 YNFKEQ.

CDR3 sequence (DNA): TGTGCCAGCAGTTTAGGGGGCGGGGACTCCTACAATGAGCAGTTCTTC. Amino acid sequence: CASSLGGGDSYNEQFF. This chain uses TRBV28 with TRBJ2-1, with D perhaps TRBD1 or TRBD2 (6 bases each). CDR3 length: 16 amino acids. CDR1 and CDR2 from the germline V gene are MDHEN and SYDVKM. With 2 bases removed from V and 0 bases from J, the gap between germline ends came to 11 bases. The full variable domain, completed using reference TRBV28 and TRBJ2-1, is DVKVTQSSRYLVKRTGEKVFLECVQDMDHENMFWYRQDPGLGLRLIYFSYDVKMKEKGDIPEGYSVSREKKERFSLILESASTNQTSMYLCASSLGGGDSYNEQFFGPGTRLTVL.

The chain carries TRBV24-1 and TRBJ2-6; D not certain. V lost 6 bases, J lost 4 bases, and 12 bases lay in between. Germline loops: CDR1 KGHDR, CDR2 SFDVKD. This CDR3 has 15 amino acids. The CDR3 sequence is CATSSFMGGANVLTF. Here the CDR3 DNA reads TGTGCCACCAGTTCGTTTATGGGGGGGGCCAACGTCCTGACTTTC.

This rearrangement joins TRBV7-9 to TRBJ2-1; the D is unclear. The CDR3 length is 14 residues. Per germline, CDR1 SEHNR and CDR2 FQNEAQ (reference sequence). V lost 7 bases, J lost 7 bases, and 17 bases lay in between. The CDR3: CASTLGVARNEQFF. CDR3 bases: TGTGCCAGCACCCTTGGTGTGGCTAGAAATGAGCAGTTCTTC.